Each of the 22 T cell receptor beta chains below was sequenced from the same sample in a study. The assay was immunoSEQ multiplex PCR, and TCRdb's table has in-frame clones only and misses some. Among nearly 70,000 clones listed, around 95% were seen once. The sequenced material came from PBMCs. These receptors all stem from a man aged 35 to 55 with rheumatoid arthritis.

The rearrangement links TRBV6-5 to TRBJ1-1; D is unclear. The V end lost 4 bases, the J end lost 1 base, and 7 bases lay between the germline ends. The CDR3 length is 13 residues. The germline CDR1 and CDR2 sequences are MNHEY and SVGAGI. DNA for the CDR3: TGTGCCAGCAGTTTGACACCGAACACTGAAGCTTTCTTT. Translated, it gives CASSLTPNTEAFF.

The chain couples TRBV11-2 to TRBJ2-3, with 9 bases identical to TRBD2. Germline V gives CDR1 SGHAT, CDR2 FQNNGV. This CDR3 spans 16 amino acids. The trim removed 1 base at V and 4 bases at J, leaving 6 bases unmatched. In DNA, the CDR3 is TGTGCCAGCAGCTTAGTTGGCGGGGGGGAGCCAGATACGCAGTATTTT. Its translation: CASSLVGGGEPDTQYF.

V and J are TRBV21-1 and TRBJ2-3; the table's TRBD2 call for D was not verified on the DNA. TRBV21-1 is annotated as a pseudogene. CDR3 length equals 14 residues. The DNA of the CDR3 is TGTGCCAGCTGCAAGTTGCCGGGCACAGATACGCAGTATTTT. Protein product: CASCKLPGTDTQYF.

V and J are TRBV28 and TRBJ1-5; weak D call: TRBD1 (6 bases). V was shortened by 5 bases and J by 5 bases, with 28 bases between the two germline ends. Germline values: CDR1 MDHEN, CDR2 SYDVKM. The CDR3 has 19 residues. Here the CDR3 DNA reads TGTGCCAGCAGTCTTCGTACCACGTTTTTGGACAGAAAGGATCAGCCCCAGCATTTT. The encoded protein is CASSLRTTFLDRKDQPQHF.

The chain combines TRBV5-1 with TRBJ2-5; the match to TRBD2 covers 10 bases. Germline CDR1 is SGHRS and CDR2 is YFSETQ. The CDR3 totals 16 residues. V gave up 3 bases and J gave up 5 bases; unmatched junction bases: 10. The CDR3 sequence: CASSSRLAGVYETQYF. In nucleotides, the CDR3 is TGCGCCAGCAGCTCCAGGCTAGCGGGAGTCTATGAGACCCAGTACTTC.

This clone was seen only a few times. The DNA of the CDR3 is TGTGCCAGCAGTGATCAGCCGGGGACGGTATATGGCTACACCTTC. As protein: CASSDQPGTVYGYTF. The chain uses TRBV2 and TRBJ1-2, with D possibly matching TRBD1 (5 bases). The CDR3 sequence is 15 residues long. The V gene lost 3 bases and the J gene lost 5 bases, with 16 bases spanning the gap. Germline CDR1 and CDR2: SNHLY and FYNNEI.

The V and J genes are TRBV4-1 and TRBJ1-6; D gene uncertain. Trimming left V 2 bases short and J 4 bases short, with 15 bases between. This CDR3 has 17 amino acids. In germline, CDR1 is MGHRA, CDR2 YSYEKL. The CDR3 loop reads CASSQTPPEIYNSPLHF. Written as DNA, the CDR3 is TGCGCCAGCAGCCAAACGCCACCAGAGATTTATAATTCACCCCTCCACTTT.

The CDR3: CASSDSGRGENSPLHF. CDR3 in DNA: TGTGCCAGCAGTGACTCAGGCAGGGGAGAAAATTCACCCCTCCACTTT. The V and J genes are TRBV6-4 and TRBJ1-6; possible D gene TRBD1, 6 bases. V was cut by 0 bases and J by 7 bases, with 13 bases left in between. CDR3 size: 16 residues. Germline-derived CDR1 and CDR2 are MRHNA and SNTAGT.

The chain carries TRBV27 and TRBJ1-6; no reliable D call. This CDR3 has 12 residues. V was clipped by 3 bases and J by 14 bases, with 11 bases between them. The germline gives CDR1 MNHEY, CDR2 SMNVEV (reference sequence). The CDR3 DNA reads TGTGCCAGCAGTTTTCTGAGGAGGGCCCTCCACTTT. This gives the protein CASSFLRRALHF.

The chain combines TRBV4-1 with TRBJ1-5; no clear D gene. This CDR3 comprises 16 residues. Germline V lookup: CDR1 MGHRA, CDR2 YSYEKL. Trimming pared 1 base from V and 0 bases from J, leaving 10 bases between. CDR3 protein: CASSQVGGYSNQPQHF. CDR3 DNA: TGCGCCAGCAGCCAAGTTGGAGGATATAGCAATCAGCCCCAGCATTTT.

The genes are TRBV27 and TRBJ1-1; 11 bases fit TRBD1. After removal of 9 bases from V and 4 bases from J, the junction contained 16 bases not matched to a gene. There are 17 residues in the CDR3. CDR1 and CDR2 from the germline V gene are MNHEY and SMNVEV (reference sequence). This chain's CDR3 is CASKSFRSDRGPTEAFF. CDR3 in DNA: TGTGCCAGTAAATCTTTCCGCTCGGACAGGGGGCCCACTGAAGCTTTCTTT.

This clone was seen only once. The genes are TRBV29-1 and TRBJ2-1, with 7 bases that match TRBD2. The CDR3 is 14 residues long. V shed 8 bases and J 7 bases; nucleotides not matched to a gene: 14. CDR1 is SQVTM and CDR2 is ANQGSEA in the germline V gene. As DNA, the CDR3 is TGCAGCTCGAACATTGGGCTAGCGGCGAATGAGCAGTTCTTC. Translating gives CSSNIGLAANEQFF.

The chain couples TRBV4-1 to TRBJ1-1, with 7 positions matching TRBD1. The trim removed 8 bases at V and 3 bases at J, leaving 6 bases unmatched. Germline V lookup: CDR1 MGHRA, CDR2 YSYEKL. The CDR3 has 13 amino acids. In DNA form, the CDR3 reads TGCGCCAGCCGTGAGGGGGCGGACACTGAAGCTTTCTTT. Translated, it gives CASREGADTEAFF.

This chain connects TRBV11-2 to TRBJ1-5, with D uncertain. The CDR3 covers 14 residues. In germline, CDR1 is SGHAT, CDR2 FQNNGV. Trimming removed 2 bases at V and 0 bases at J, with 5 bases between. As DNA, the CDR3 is TGTGCCAGCAGCTTACATTATAGCAATCAGCCCCAGCATTTT. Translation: CASSLHYSNQPQHF.

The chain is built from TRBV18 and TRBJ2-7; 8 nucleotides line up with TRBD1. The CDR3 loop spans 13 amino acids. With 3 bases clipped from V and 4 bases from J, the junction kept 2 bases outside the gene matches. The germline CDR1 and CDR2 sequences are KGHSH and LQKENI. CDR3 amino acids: CASSPGQEYEQYF. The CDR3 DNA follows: TGTGCCAGCTCACCGGGACAGGAGTACGAGCAGTACTTC. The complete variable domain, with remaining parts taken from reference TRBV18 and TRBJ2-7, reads NAGVMQNPRHLVRRRGQEARLRCSPMKGHSHVYWYRQLPEEGLKFMVYLQKENIIDESGMPKERFSAEFPKEGPSILRIQQVVRGDSAAYFCASSPGQEYEQYFGPGTRLTVT.

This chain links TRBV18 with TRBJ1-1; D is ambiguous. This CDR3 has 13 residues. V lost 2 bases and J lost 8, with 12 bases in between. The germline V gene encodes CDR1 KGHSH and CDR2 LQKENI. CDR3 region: CASSPNLEAEAFF. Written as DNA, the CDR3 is TGTGCCAGCTCACCAAATTTAGAAGCAGAAGCTTTCTTT.

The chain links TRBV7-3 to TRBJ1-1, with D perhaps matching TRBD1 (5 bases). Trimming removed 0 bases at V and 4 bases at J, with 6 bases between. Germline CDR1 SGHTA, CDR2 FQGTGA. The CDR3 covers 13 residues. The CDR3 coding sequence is TGTGCCAGCAGCTTAACTGGGGGCACTGAAGCTTTCTTT. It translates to CASSLTGGTEAFF.

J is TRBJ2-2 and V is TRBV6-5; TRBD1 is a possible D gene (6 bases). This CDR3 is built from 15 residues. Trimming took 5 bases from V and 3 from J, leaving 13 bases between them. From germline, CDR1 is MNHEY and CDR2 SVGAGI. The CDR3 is CASSLGQTYTGELFF. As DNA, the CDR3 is TGTGCCAGCAGTCTAGGACAGACCTACACCGGGGAGCTGTTTTTT.

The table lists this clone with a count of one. CDR3 bases: TGTGCCAGCAGCTTAGGGGGGTCTAGCGGGCAGTATTTT. It codes for CASSLGGSSGQYF. V is TRBV7-2 and J is TRBJ2-3; TRBD2 agrees at 7 bases. CDR1 SGHTA and CDR2 FQGNSA come from the germline V gene. This CDR3 region has 13 residues. V was pared by 1 base and J by 11 bases, with 6 bases of the junction left unmatched.

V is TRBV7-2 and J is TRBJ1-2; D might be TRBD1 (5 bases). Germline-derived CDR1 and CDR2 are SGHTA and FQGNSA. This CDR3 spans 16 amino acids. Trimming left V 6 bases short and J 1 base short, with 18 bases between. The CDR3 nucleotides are TGTGCCAGCAGGTTTTCAGGGTCGGTTAATAACTATGGCTACACCTTC. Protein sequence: CASRFSGSVNNYGYTF.

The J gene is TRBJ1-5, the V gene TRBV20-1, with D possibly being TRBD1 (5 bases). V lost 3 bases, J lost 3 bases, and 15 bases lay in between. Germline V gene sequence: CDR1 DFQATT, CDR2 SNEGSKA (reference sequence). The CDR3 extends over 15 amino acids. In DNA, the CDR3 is TGCAGTGCTAGTTTGCAGGGTAGGGTCAATCAGCCCCAGCATTTT. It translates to CSASLQGRVNQPQHF.

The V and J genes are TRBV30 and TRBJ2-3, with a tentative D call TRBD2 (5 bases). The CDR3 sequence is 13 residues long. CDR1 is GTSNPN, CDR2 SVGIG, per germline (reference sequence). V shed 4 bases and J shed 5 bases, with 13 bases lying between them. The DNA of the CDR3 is TGTGCCTGGACCCACGACGGGGTAGATACGCAGTATTTT. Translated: CAWTHDGVDTQYF.